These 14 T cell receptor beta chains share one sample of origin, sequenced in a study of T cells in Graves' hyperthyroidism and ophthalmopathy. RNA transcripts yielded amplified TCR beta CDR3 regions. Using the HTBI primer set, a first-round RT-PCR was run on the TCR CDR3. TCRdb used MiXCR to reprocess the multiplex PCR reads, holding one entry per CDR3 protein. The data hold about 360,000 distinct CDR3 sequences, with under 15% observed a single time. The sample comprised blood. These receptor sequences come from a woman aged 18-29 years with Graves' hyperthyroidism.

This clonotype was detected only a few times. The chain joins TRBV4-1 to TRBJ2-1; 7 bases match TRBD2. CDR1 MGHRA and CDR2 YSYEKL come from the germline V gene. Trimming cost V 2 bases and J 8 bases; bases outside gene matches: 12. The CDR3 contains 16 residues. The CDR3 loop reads CASSQLPQDRGDEQFF. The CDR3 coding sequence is TGCGCCAGCAGCCAACTCCCCCAGGACCGGGGGGATGAGCAGTTCTTC.

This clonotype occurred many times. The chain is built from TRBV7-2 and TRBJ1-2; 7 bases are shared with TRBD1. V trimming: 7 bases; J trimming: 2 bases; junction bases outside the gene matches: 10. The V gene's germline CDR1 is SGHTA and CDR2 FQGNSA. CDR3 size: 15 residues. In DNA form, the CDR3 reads TGTGCCAGCACCGAAAGGACAGGTGTAAACTATGGCTACACCTTC. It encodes CASTERTGVNYGYTF.

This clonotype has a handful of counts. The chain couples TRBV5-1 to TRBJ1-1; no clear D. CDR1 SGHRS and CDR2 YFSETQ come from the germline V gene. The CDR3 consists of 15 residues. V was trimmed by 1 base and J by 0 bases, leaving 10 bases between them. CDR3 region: CASSLFTDMNTEAFF. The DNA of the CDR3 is TGCGCCAGCAGCTTGTTTACAGACATGAACACTGAAGCTTTCTTT.

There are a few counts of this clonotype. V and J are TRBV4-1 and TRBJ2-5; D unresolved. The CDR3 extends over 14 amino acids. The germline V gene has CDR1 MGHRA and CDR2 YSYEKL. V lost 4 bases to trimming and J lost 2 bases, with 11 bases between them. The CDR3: CASSPLDPQETQYF. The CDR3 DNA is TGCGCCAGCAGCCCCCTTGATCCTCAAGAGACCCAGTACTTC.

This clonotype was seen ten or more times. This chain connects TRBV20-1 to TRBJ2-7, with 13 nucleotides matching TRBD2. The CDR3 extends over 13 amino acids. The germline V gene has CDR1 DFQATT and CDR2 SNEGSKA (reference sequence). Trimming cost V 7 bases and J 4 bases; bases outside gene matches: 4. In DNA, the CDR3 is TGCAGTGGGACTAGCGGGGGCTCGTACGAGCAGTACTTC. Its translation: CSGTSGGSYEQYF.

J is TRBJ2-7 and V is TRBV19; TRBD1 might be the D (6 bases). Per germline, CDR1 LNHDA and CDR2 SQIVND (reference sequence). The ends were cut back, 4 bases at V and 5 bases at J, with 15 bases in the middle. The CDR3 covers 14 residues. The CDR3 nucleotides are TGTGCCAGTAGTAATCAAAAACCAGGGGACGAGCAGTACTTC. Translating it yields CASSNQKPGDEQYF.

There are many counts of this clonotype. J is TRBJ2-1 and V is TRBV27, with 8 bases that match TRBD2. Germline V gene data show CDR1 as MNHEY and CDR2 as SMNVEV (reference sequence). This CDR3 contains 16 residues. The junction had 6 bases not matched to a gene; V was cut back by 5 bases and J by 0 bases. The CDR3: CASSPSGGPSYNEQFF. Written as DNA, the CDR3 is TGTGCCAGCAGTCCCAGCGGGGGCCCCTCCTACAATGAGCAGTTCTTC.

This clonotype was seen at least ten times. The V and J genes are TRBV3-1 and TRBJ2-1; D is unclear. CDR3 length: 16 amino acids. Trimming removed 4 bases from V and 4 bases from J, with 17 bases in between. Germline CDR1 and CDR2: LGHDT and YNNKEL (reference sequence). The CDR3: CASSPMESIRYNEQFF. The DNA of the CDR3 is TGTGCCAGCAGCCCGATGGAGTCGATACGTTACAATGAGCAGTTCTTC.

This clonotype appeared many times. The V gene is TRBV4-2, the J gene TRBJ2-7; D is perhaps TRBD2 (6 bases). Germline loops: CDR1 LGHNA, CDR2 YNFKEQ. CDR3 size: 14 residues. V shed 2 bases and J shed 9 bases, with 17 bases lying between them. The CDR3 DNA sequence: TGTGCCAGCAGCCAAAGCATGACTAGTGGGGGGCAGTACTTC. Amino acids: CASSQSMTSGGQYF.

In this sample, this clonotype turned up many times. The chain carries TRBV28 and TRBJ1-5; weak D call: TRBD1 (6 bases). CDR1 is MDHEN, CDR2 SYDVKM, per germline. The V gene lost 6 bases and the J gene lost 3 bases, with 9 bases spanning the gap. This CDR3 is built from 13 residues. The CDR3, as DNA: TGTGCCAGCAGGGGACAAACCAATCAGCCCCAGCATTTT. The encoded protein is CASRGQTNQPQHF.

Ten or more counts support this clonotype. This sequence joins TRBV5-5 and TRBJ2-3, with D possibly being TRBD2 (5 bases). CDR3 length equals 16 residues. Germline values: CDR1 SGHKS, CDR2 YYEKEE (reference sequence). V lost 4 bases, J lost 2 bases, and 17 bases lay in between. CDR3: CASSAPRTDPTDTQYF. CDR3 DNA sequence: TGTGCCAGCAGCGCACCCCGGACTGATCCCACAGATACGCAGTATTTT.

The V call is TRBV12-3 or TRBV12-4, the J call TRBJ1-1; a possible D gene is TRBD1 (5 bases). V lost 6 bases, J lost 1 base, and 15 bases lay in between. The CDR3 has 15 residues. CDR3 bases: TGTGCCAGCAGCCAAGATCGTGGGGGGAACACTGAAGCTTTCTTT. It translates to CASSQDRGGNTEAFF.

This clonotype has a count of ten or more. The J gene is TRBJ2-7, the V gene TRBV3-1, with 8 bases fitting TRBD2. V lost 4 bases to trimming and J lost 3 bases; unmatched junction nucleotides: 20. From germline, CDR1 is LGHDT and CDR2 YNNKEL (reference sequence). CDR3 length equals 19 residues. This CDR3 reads CASSPHQRERTSFNYEQYF. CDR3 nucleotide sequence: TGTGCCAGCAGCCCCCATCAGCGGGAGCGCACGTCTTTTAACTACGAGCAGTACTTC.

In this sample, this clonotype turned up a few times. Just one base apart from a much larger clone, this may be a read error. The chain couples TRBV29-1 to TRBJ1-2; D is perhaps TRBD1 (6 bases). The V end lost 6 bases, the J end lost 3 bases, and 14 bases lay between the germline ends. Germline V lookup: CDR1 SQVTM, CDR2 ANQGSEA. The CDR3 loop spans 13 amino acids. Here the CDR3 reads CSVELGQHYGYTF. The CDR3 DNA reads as TGCAGCGTGGAGCTTGGACAGCACTATGGCTACACCTTC.